This T cell receptor beta chain was identified in a study of blood T cell repertoires in COVID-19. At the level of the study: COVID-19 samples from acute and convalescent phases originated in the United States, Italy and Spain. T cells, B-cell-depleted T cells, or PBMCs supplied cDNA or gDNA.

In germline, CDR1 is SGHAT, CDR2 FQNNGV. The CDR3 has 17 residues. V was clipped by 4 bases and J by 6 bases, with 24 bases between them. This clone has only a few counts. Under the authors' procedure: From reference gene primer amplification, estimates of nucleated cell counts were derived. TCRdb's copy holds only in-frame clones and misses some; the assay was immunoSEQ multiplex PCR. V, J and clone size derive from that table, while D and trimming were established from the DNA sequence. The sample has about 230,000 clones, more than 65% seen once. This receptor was taken from a man in his forties or fifties who had recovered from COVID-19. The chain uses TRBV11-2 and TRBJ2-5; tentatively, D is TRBD2 (7 bases). What was sequenced was peripheral blood. The CDR3 sequence: CASSSLRGPSRAQTQYF. Written as DNA, the CDR3 is TGTGCCAGCAGCTCCCTGCGGGGGCCATCCCGGGCACAGACCCAGTACTTC.